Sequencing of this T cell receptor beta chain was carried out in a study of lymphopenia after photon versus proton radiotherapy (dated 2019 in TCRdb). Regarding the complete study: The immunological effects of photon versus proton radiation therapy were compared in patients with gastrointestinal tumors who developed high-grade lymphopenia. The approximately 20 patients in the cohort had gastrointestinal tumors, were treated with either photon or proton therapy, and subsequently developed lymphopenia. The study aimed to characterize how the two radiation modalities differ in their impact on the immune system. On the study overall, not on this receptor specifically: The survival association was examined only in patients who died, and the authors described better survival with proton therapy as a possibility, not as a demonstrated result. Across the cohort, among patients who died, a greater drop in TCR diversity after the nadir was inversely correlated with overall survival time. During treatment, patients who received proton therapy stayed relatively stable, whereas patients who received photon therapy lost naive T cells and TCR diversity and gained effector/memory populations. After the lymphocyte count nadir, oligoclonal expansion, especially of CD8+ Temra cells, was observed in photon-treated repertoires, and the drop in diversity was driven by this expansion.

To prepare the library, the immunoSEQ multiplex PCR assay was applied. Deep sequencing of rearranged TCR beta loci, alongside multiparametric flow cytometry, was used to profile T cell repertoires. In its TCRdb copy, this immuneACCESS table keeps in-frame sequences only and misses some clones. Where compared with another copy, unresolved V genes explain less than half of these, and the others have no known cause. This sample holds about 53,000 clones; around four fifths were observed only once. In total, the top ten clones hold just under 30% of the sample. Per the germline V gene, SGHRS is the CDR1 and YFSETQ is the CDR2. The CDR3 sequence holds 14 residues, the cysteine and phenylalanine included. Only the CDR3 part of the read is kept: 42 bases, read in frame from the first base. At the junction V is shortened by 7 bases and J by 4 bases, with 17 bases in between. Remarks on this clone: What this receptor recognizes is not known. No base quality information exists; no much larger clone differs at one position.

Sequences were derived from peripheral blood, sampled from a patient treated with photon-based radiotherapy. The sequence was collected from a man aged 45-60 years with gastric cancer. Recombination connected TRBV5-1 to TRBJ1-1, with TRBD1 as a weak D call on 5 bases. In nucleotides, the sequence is TGCGCCAGCGGAAACGTGGGGGACCGCACTGAAGCTTTCTTT. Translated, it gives CASGNVGDRTEAFF.